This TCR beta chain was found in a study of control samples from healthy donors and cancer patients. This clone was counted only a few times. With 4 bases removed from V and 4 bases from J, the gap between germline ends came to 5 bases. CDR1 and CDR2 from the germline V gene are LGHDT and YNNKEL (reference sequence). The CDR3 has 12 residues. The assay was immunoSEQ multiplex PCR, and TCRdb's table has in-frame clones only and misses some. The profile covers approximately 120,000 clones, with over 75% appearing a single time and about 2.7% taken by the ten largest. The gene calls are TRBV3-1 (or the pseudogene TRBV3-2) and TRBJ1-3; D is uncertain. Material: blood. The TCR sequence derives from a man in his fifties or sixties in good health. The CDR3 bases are TGTGCCAGCAGCCTTGTGGGAAACACCATATATTTT. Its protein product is CASSLVGNTIYF.